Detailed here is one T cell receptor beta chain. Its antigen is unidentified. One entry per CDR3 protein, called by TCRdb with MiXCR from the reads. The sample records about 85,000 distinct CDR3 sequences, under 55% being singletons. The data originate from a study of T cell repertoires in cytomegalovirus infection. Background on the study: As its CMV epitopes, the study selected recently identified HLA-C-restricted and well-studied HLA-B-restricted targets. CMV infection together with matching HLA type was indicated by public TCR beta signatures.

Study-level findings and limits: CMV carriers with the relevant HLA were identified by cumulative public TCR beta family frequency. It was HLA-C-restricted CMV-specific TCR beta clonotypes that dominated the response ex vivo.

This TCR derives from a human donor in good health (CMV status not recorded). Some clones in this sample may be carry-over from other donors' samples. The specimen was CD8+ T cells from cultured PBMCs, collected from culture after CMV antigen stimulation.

The CDR3 is CASSLMLESPNTGELFF. CDR3 nucleotides: TGTGCCAGCAGTTTAATGTTGGAGAGTCCGAACACCGGGGAGCTGTTTTTT. The J gene is TRBJ2-2, the V gene TRBV28; D unclear. Germline CDR1 and CDR2: MDHEN and SYDVKM. The V and J ends lost 2 bases and 0 bases respectively, with 13 bases between them. There are 17 residues in the CDR3. The whole variable domain, filled in from reference TRBV28 and TRBJ2-2, reads DVKVTQSSRYLVKRTGEKVFLECVQDMDHENMFWYRQDPGLGLRLIYFSYDVKMKEKGDIPEGYSVSREKKERFSLILESASTNQTSMYLCASSLMLESPNTGELFFGEGSRLTVL.